This paragraph covers one T cell receptor (beta chain) sequence. Primers used in a second PCR of roughly 6 to 12 cycles were a sample-barcoded 5' primer and a J-beta primer mix. Each TCR beta cDNA got a 12-nucleotide random molecular identifier. TCRdb called the 5' RACE reads again in MiXCR, with one record for every CDR3 protein. This table has approximately 1.5 million distinct CDR3 sequences, about 35% appearing once. The sample is drawn from a study of blood T cells in healthy people across ages. V lost 0 bases and J lost 7, with 10 bases in between. The CDR3 is 14 amino acids. The V gene's germline CDR1 is MRHNA and CDR2 SNTAGT.

The chain employs TRBV6-4 and TRBJ2-1; no clear D gene. The sequenced material came from blood. The sequence was collected from a woman aged 25 to 39 in good health. DNA of the CDR3: TGTGCCAGCAGTGACTCAGAATTAATAAATGAGCAGTTCTTC. It translates to CASSDSELINEQFF.